This is a list of T cell receptor beta chains from one sample in a study of blood T cell repertoires in COVID-19. Sequenced by immunoSEQ multiplex PCR; TCRdb stores in-frame clones only, minus some. Of roughly 120,000 clones listed, around four fifths were seen once; the top ten hold about 15%. The sample taken for sequencing was peripheral blood. The source of these receptors is a woman aged 55-75 years with acute or convalescent COVID-19. The CDR3 runs from the conserved cysteine through the conserved F or W. D genes are given only for firm matches.

V gene	D gene	J gene	CDR3 length	CDR3 protein
TRBV19	TRBD1	TRBJ1-4	16	CASSTGQGATNEKLFF
TRBV6-6	-	TRBJ1-5	13	CASSRRDEQPQHF
TRBV7-8	-	TRBJ1-5	15	CASSPQGNSNQPQHF
TRBV4-1	TRBD1	TRBJ1-5	15	CASSQWTGGNQPQHF
TRBV6-6	-	TRBJ2-6	19	CASSPPGRGQSSGANVLTF
TRBV7-6	-	TRBJ1-1	14	CASSLTQGNTEAFF
TRBV3-1/TRBV3-2	TRBD2	TRBJ2-5	20	CASSQGRTSGGPVRQETQYF
TRBV18	TRBD1	TRBJ1-2	15	CASSLGRGRADGYTF
TRBV30	TRBD2	TRBJ2-3	15	CAWALGGVSTDTQYF
TRBV7-6	TRBD1	TRBJ1-1	15	CASSRGGQGLTEAFF
TRBV9	-	TRBJ2-7	13	CASSVGTNYEQYF
TRBV5-8	-	TRBJ1-2	12	CASSRVNYGYTF
TRBV5-1	-	TRBJ2-3	13	CASSGDWRDTQYF
TRBV12-3/TRBV12-4	TRBD2	TRBJ2-7	13	CANLGWGGYEQYF
TRBV24-1	-	TRBJ2-7	15	CATSDPGVSNYEQYF
TRBV19	-	TRBJ1-5	12	CASTSPDQPQHF
TRBV28	TRBD1	TRBJ1-1	13	CASSLPQGGEAFF
TRBV6-5	TRBD1	TRBJ1-1	15	CASRHLTGDNTEAFF
TRBV30	TRBD1	TRBJ1-1	12	CAWMGRGAEAFF
TRBV4-1	TRBD2	TRBJ2-2	17	CASSRLLAGVDTGELFF
TRBV4-3	-	TRBJ1-2	15	CASSQDMGPNYGYTF
TRBV19	TRBD2	TRBJ2-1	12	CASSMGLADQFF
TRBV28	TRBD1	TRBJ1-3	17	CASSLGTGGASGNTIYF
TRBV6-5	-	TRBJ1-5	15	CASSYSRTGNQPQHF
TRBV5-4	TRBD2	TRBJ2-5	16	CASSQDPGTMKETQYF
TRBV6-6	TRBD1	TRBJ2-7	14	CASSERQGSYEQYF
TRBV4-1	TRBD1	TRBJ1-1	15	CASSQTGFSNTEAFF
TRBV6-5	-	TRBJ2-7	13	CASSQEGALEQYF
TRBV14	TRBD2	TRBJ2-2	17	CASSQDEAGGHTGELFF